The rows below give T cell receptor beta chains drawn from one sample of a study of blood T cell repertoires in COVID-19. Data came from immunoSEQ multiplex PCR; TCRdb stores just in-frame clones and leaves some out. Counted here are roughly 300,000 clones, roughly 93% occurring once; the ten biggest clones make up roughly 2%. Sequenced: PBMCs or T cells enriched from blood (not recorded which). The receptors shown here come from a woman aged 35 to 49 with acute COVID-19. Both conserved end residues are part of each CDR3. The D gene is left open where the match is weak. Clone size, where shown, is once, few, many, or a class for clones that have expanded.

CDR3nt: TGTGCCAGCTCAAGAGGACTAGCGGGAGGTGGTGAGCAGTTCTTC; CDR3aa: CASSRGLAGGGEQFF; d_gene: TRBD2; len: 15; v_gene: TRBV18; abundance: NA; j_gene: TRBJ2-1
CDR3nt: TGTGCCAGCAGCGAAAGGACAGGTTCCTATGGCTACACCTTC; CDR3aa: CASSERTGSYGYTF; d_gene: TRBD1; len: 14; v_gene: TRBV7-2; abundance: NA; j_gene: TRBJ1-2
CDR3nt: TGTGCCAGCAGCTCTAGGGGCCAACATTATGGCTACACCTTC; CDR3aa: CASSSRGQHYGYTF; d_gene: NA; len: 14; v_gene: TRBV21-1; abundance: NA; j_gene: TRBJ1-2
CDR3nt: TGTGCCAGCAGTTTCGAGAGTCGCACTAATGAAAAACTGTTTTTT; CDR3aa: CASSFESRTNEKLFF; d_gene: NA; len: 15; v_gene: TRBV2; abundance: NA; j_gene: TRBJ1-4
CDR3nt: TGTGCCAGCAGCTTAAAGAGGGGCGGGAGCACTGAAGCTTTCTTT; CDR3aa: CASSLKRGGSTEAFF; d_gene: NA; len: 15; v_gene: TRBV7-9; abundance: NA; j_gene: TRBJ1-1
CDR3nt: TGTGCCTGGAGGAGTCTCACCCTCCCCTACGAGCAGTACTTC; CDR3aa: CAWRSLTLPYEQYF; d_gene: NA; len: 14; v_gene: TRBV30; abundance: NA; j_gene: TRBJ2-7
CDR3nt: TGTGCCAGCAGCCAACAAACAGGGGGCTGGGAGACCCAGTACTTC; CDR3aa: CASSQQTGGWETQYF; d_gene: TRBD1; len: 15; v_gene: TRBV3-1/TRBV3-2; abundance: NA; j_gene: TRBJ2-5
CDR3nt: TGTGCCAGCAGTTTACGGGAGACAAACGAGCAGTACTTC; CDR3aa: CASSLRETNEQYF; d_gene: NA; len: 13; v_gene: TRBV6-2/TRBV6-3; abundance: NA; j_gene: TRBJ2-7
CDR3nt: TGTGCCAGCATTATGGGACAGGGGTATGGCTACACCTTC; CDR3aa: CASIMGQGYGYTF; d_gene: TRBD1; len: 13; v_gene: TRBV6-6; abundance: NA; j_gene: TRBJ1-2
CDR3nt: TGCAGCGCGGGGAGATACTCCTACGAGCAGTACTTC; CDR3aa: CSAGRYSYEQYF; d_gene: NA; len: 12; v_gene: TRBV29-1; abundance: NA; j_gene: TRBJ2-7
CDR3nt: TGCGCCAGCAGCTTGCGGGGTAAGGACAATGAGCAGTTCTTC; CDR3aa: CASSLRGKDNEQFF; d_gene: NA; len: 14; v_gene: TRBV5-1; abundance: NA; j_gene: TRBJ2-1
CDR3nt: TGTGCCAGCAGCCAAGCCATTCAGTCAGGGCAAGAGACCCAGTACTTC; CDR3aa: CASSQAIQSGQETQYF; d_gene: NA; len: 16; v_gene: TRBV4-2; abundance: NA; j_gene: TRBJ2-5
CDR3nt: TGTGCCAGCAGCTTAGACTCGAGCTCTGGAAACACCATATATTTT; CDR3aa: CASSLDSSSGNTIYF; d_gene: NA; len: 15; v_gene: TRBV13; abundance: many; j_gene: TRBJ1-3
CDR3nt: TGCGCCAGCAGCTTTTCAGGGCTCCATGAAGCTTTCTTT; CDR3aa: CASSFSGLHEAFF; d_gene: NA; len: 13; v_gene: TRBV5-1; abundance: NA; j_gene: TRBJ1-1
CDR3nt: TGTGCCAGCAGCTCTGTAGCGGGAGAAACCAATGAGCAGTTCTTC; CDR3aa: CASSSVAGETNEQFF; d_gene: TRBD2; len: 15; v_gene: TRBV7-3; abundance: NA; j_gene: TRBJ2-1
CDR3nt: TGTGCCAGTAGTACCGGACGGGACTACGAGCAGTACTTC; CDR3aa: CASSTGRDYEQYF; d_gene: NA; len: 13; v_gene: TRBV19; abundance: NA; j_gene: TRBJ2-7